The 24 T cell receptor beta chains reported below all come from one sample, sequenced in a study of cytomegalovirus exposure and HLA in healthy donors. It was with 60 Vbeta and 13 Jbeta primers that the PCR ran. Assay: immunoSEQ multiplex PCR; the TCRdb copy retains only in-frame clones and omits some. The sample holds around 190,000 clones, 75% to 85% seen once. The sequenced sample consisted of PBMCs. The receptors were gathered from a woman between 45 and 65 years old in good health and CMV-seronegative.

The chain has TRBV7-9 and TRBJ1-6, with TRBD1 matching over 7 bases. Losses at the gene ends were 3 bases for V and 6 bases for J; bases not matched to a gene: 2. The germline CDR1 and CDR2 sequences are SEHNR and FQNEAQ (reference sequence). The CDR3 extends over 14 amino acids. The CDR3, as DNA: TGTGCCAGCAGCTTGGGACAGTTTAATTCACCCCTCCACTTT. Translating gives CASSLGQFNSPLHF.

This clone was counted a few times. J is TRBJ1-6 and V is TRBV14; no reliable D call. Between the trimmed V and J ends, which lost 1 base and 9 bases, there was a span of 10 bases. Germline loops: CDR1 SGHDN, CDR2 FVKESK. The CDR3 loop spans 14 amino acids. CDR3: CASSQVISGSPLHF. The DNA of the CDR3 is TGTGCCAGCAGCCAAGTTATCAGTGGTTCACCCCTCCACTTT. Complete variable domain (other parts from reference TRBV14 and TRBJ1-6): EAGVTQFPSHSVIEKGQTVTLRCDPISGHDNLYWYRRVMGKEIKFLLHFVKESKQDESGMPNNRFLAERTGGTYSTLKVQPAELEDSGVYFCASSQVISGSPLHFGNGTRLTVT.

The rearrangement joins TRBV7-2 to TRBJ1-5; D is unresolved. This CDR3 is 14 amino acids long. Germline V lookup: CDR1 SGHTA, CDR2 FQGNSA. The V end was cut by 4 bases, the J end by 5 bases, with 12 bases between. CDR3 DNA sequence: TGTGCCAGCAGCTCCGCGGGTTATGATCAGCCCCAGCATTTT. The encoded protein is CASSSAGYDQPQHF.

In this sample, this clone turned up a few times. V and J are TRBV6-1 and TRBJ2-5; tentative D call: TRBD1 (7 bases). Germline V CDR1 and CDR2: MNHNS, SASEGT. The CDR3 runs to 14 residues. Trimming removed 4 bases at V and 5 bases at J, with 14 bases between. The chain's CDR3 is CASSVGGGGETQYF. The CDR3 DNA reads TGTGCCAGCAGTGTAGGAGGGGGCGGGGAGACCCAGTACTTC.

V gene TRBV2 combines with J gene TRBJ2-1, with a weak D call TRBD1 (5 bases). Trimming removed 7 bases from V and 3 bases from J, with 13 bases in between. This CDR3 is 14 amino acids long. CDR1 is SNHLY, CDR2 FYNNEI, per germline. The CDR3 sequence is CASILGASYNEQFF. The CDR3 nucleotides are TGTGCCAGCATTTTAGGGGCTAGCTACAATGAGCAGTTCTTC.

The chain has TRBV9 and TRBJ2-2, with 8 nucleotides matching TRBD2. After removal of 3 bases from V and 0 bases from J, the junction contained 13 bases not matched to a gene. Germline-derived CDR1 and CDR2 are SGDLS and YYNGEE. This CDR3 region has 19 residues. CDR3 loop: CASSGLLGGGTTNTGELFF. The DNA of the CDR3 is TGTGCCAGCAGCGGACTACTGGGCGGGGGGACCACGAACACCGGGGAGCTGTTTTTT.

The rearrangement uses TRBV5-8 and TRBJ1-1; D might be TRBD1 (6 bases). This CDR3 spans 16 amino acids. The V gene lost 7 bases and the J gene lost 0 bases, with 19 bases spanning the gap. Germline lookup yields CDR1 SGHTS and CDR2 YDEGEE. DNA for the CDR3: TGTGCCAGCCGTACTGGACAGCCGTTAATGAACACTGAAGCTTTCTTT. Encoded protein: CASRTGQPLMNTEAFF.

The chain links TRBV7-3 to TRBJ1-6; a possible D gene is TRBD1 (5 bases). This CDR3 has 18 residues. CDR1 is SGHTA and CDR2 is FQGTGA in the germline V gene. Trimming stripped 1 base from V and 11 bases from J, with 24 bases between. The CDR3 sequence is CASSLRGQGALSNPPLHF. For the CDR3, the DNA is TGTGCCAGCAGCTTAAGGGGCCAGGGCGCATTGTCGAATCCACCCCTCCACTTT.

The chain recombines TRBV7-9 with TRBJ2-7; D is unclear. Germline V gives CDR1 SEHNR, CDR2 FQNEAQ (reference sequence). The CDR3 loop spans 12 amino acids. V lost 3 bases, J lost 5 bases, and 8 bases lay in between. The CDR3 loop reads CASSFPADEQYF. CDR3 nucleotides: TGTGCCAGCAGCTTCCCGGCGGACGAGCAGTACTTC.

This clone was counted a few times. This chain connects TRBV6-4 to TRBJ2-6; 7 nucleotides agree with TRBD2. Germline CDR1 and CDR2: MRHNA and SNTAGT. V was clipped by 2 bases and J by 1 base; unmatched bases: 8. This CDR3 contains 18 residues. CDR3 DNA sequence: TGTGCCAGCAGTGACACTCCGGGGGGTATTTCTGGGGCCAACGTCCTGACTTTC. Protein: CASSDTPGGISGANVLTF.

The sample holds one count of this clone. V and J are TRBV5-1 and TRBJ1-6; TRBD1 might be the D (5 bases). There are 16 residues in the CDR3. Trimming removed 2 bases from V and 5 bases from J, with 14 bases in between. Germline values: CDR1 SGHRS, CDR2 YFSETQ. Here the CDR3 reads CASSFDSKGHNSPLHF. The CDR3 DNA reads as TGCGCCAGCAGCTTTGACAGCAAGGGGCATAATTCACCCCTCCACTTT.

The V call is TRBV7-2, the J call TRBJ2-2; D may be TRBD2 (5 bases). This CDR3 comprises 14 residues. Germline V lookup: CDR1 SGHTA, CDR2 FQGNSA. V lost 8 bases, J lost 6 bases, and 16 bases lay in between. For the CDR3, the DNA is TGTGCCAGCCACGGGATGGGCCGGGCCGGGGAGCTGTTTTTT. Translating it yields CASHGMGRAGELFF. The variable domain in full, with the rest retrieved from reference TRBV7-2 and TRBJ2-2, is GAGVSQSPSNKVTEKGKDVELRCDPISGHTALYWYRQSLGQGLEFLIYFQGNSAPDKSGLPSDRFSAERTGGSVSTLTIQRTQQEDSAVYLCASHGMGRAGELFFGEGSRLTVL.

J is TRBJ1-2 and V is TRBV19, with 7 bases matching TRBD1. The CDR3 loop spans 15 amino acids. With 7 bases clipped from V and 0 bases from J, the junction kept 8 bases outside the gene matches. The germline gives CDR1 LNHDA, CDR2 SQIVND (reference sequence). The CDR3 DNA reads TGTGCCAGTACCCCCCAGGGGACAGCTAACTATGGCTACACCTTC. As protein: CASTPQGTANYGYTF.

The chain combines TRBV6-1 with TRBJ2-3, with a weak D call TRBD2 (6 bases). The CDR3 runs 17 residues. The germline V gene encodes CDR1 MNHNS and CDR2 SASEGT. Trimming took 0 bases from V and 2 from J, leaving 15 bases between them. In nucleotides, the CDR3 is TGTGCCAGCAGTGAAGCGTGGCTAGCGAGGGTCACAGATACGCAGTATTTT. As protein: CASSEAWLARVTDTQYF.

In its sample, this clone was seen a few times. J is TRBJ1-2 and V is TRBV4-3; possibly TRBD1 for D (5 bases). Germline lookup yields CDR1 LGHNA and CDR2 YSLEER. There are 16 residues in the CDR3. V was clipped by 0 bases and J by 0 bases, with 11 bases between them. CDR3 sequence reads: CASSQESAGPNYGYTF. CDR3 sequence (DNA): TGCGCCAGCAGCCAAGAGAGCGCAGGGCCTAACTATGGCTACACCTTC.

V gene TRBV7-9 combines with J gene TRBJ1-2; 10 nucleotides agree with TRBD1. Trimming removed 6 bases from V and 9 bases from J; junction bases left unmatched: 7. Per germline, CDR1 SEHNR and CDR2 FQNEAQ (reference sequence). This CDR3 spans 13 amino acids. CDR3 nucleotide sequence: TGTGCCAGCAGTCCCTCGGGACAGGGGAGCTACACCTTC. The encoded protein is CASSPSGQGSYTF.

The V and J genes are TRBV6-5 and TRBJ2-2; D unclear. Germline-derived CDR1 and CDR2 are MNHEY and SVGAGI. Trimming took off 6 bases at V and 6 bases at J, with 5 bases between the two ends. CDR3 length: 11 residues. This CDR3 reads CASRLPGELFF. The CDR3 DNA sequence: TGTGCCAGCAGGCTACCCGGGGAGCTGTTTTTT.

The V call is TRBV5-1, the J call TRBJ2-3; 10 bases are shared with TRBD2. Looked up from germline, CDR1 is SGHRS and CDR2 is YFSETQ. V dropped 5 bases and J dropped 3; count of bases not matched to a gene: 6. The CDR3 loop spans 15 amino acids. The CDR3 coding sequence is TGCGCCAGCAGGTCAGCGGGGGGGCCTACAGATACGCAGTATTTT. Its protein is CASRSAGGPTDTQYF. Complete variable domain (other parts from reference TRBV5-1 and TRBJ2-3): KAGVTQTPRYLIKTRGQQVTLSCSPISGHRSVSWYQQTPGQGLQFLFEYFSETQRNKGNFPGRFSGRQFSNSRSEMNVSTLELGDSALYLCASRSAGGPTDTQYFGPGTRLTVL.

Only a few counts were recorded for this clone. The rearrangement joins TRBV15 to TRBJ2-1, with 8 positions matching TRBD2. CDR1 is LNHNV, CDR2 YYDKDF, per germline (reference sequence). There are 15 residues in the CDR3. V shed 0 bases and J 6 bases; nucleotides not matched to a gene: 4. The CDR3 DNA reads TGTGCCACCAGCAGAGAGCCGGGAGGGGGCAATGAGCAGTTCTTC. Protein sequence: CATSREPGGGNEQFF. Drawing the rest from reference TRBV15 and TRBJ2-1, the complete variable domain is DAMVIQNPRYQVTQFGKPVTLSCSQTLNHNVMYWYQQKSSQAPKLLFHYYDKDFNNEADTPDNFQSRRPNTSFCFLDIRSPGLGDTAMYLCATSREPGGGNEQFFGPGTRLTVL.

The chain joins TRBV27 to TRBJ2-5; TRBD2 matches 7 bases. Germline CDR1 and CDR2: MNHEY and SMNVEV (reference sequence). With V trimmed by 6 bases and J by 7 bases, 14 bases remained unmatched. The CDR3 has 15 residues. The CDR3 nucleotides read TGTGCCAGCAGCCCCCTCGGGGAGGGGCGAGGGACCCAGTACTTC. Translating it yields CASSPLGEGRGTQYF.

J is TRBJ2-7 and V is TRBV5-1; 10 nucleotides align to TRBD1. The germline V gene encodes CDR1 SGHRS and CDR2 YFSETQ. The V segment lost 6 bases and the J segment 2 bases; nucleotides outside the gene matches: 8. There are 15 residues in the CDR3. Here the CDR3 DNA reads TGCGCCAGCACCCCTGAAGGGACAGGGGCCTACGAGCAGTACTTC. Translation: CASTPEGTGAYEQYF.

The genes are TRBV6-1 and TRBJ1-4; 7 nucleotides line up with TRBD1. CDR1 is MNHNS and CDR2 is SASEGT in the germline V gene. V lost 4 bases and J lost 8; bases outside the gene matches: 7. This CDR3 is 14 amino acids long. The CDR3 here is CASSGSRGAEKLFF. CDR3 nucleotide sequence: TGTGCCAGCAGTGGGAGCAGGGGGGCAGAAAAACTGTTTTTT.

This clone occurred a few times. The chain employs TRBV2 and TRBJ2-7; 10 nucleotides line up with TRBD1. Trimming took 4 bases from V and 6 from J; bases not matched to a gene: 6. This CDR3 region has 14 residues. Germline loops: CDR1 SNHLY, CDR2 FYNNEI. The CDR3 coding sequence is TGTGCCAGCAGTGGGACAGGGGGAGGAAGCGAGCAGTACTTC. This gives the protein CASSGTGGGSEQYF.

This rearrangement joins TRBV5-1 to TRBJ2-3; D is perhaps TRBD2 (7 bases). Germline V gene data show CDR1 as SGHRS and CDR2 as YFSETQ. V was cut by 0 bases and J by 0 bases, with 11 bases left in between. This CDR3 has 16 residues. CDR3 protein: CASSLEGGGSTDTQYF. Here the CDR3 DNA reads TGCGCCAGCAGCTTGGAGGGCGGGGGCAGCACAGATACGCAGTATTTT.